This T cell receptor (beta chain) was sequenced for a study of OX40 agonist ivuxolimab in advanced cancers. Notes on the study in general: Nonresponders, in some cases, also had low normalized T-cell clonal expansion. Circulating CD4+ and CD8+ T cells showed clonal expansion by week 6 at 0.1 to 3.0 mg/kg.

V was trimmed by 10 bases and J by 1 base, leaving 16 bases between them. There are 15 residues in the CDR3. Germline V CDR1 and CDR2: MNHNS, SASEGT. Regarding this clone: Its antigen is currently unknown.

Generated by immunoSEQ multiplex PCR, the TCRdb table keeps only in-frame clones and is missing some. Among more than 35,000 clones, around nine tenths were seen once, and the ten largest hold 0.5% to 0.6%. Sequences were derived from CD4+ or CD8+ T cells sorted from blood, sampled in a trial of the OX40 agonist ivuxolimab. This sequence was found in an adult with an advanced solid tumor such as melanoma, head and neck, liver or kidney cancer. The chain couples TRBV6-1 to TRBJ1-4; D is possibly TRBD1 (5 bases). CDR3 nucleotides: TGTGCCAACTCCCGCGGGGGGGGAACTAATGAAAAACTGTTTTTT. Its translation is CANSRGGGTNEKLFF.